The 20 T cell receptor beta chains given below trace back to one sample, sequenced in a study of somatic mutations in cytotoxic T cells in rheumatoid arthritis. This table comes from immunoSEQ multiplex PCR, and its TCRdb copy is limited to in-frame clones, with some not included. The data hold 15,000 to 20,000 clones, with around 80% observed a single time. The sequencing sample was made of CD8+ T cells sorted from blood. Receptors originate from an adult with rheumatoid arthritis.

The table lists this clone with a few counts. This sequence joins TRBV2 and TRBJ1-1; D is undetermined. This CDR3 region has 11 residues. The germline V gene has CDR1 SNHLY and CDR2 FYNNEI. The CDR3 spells CASEGFTEAFF. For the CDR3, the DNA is TGTGCTTCAGAGGGTTTCACTGAAGCTTTCTTT.

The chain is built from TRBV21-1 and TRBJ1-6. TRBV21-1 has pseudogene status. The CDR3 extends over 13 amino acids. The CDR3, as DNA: TGTGCCAGCAGCAAAGTGTCGGCTTCACCCCTCCACTTT. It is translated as CASSKVSASPLHF.

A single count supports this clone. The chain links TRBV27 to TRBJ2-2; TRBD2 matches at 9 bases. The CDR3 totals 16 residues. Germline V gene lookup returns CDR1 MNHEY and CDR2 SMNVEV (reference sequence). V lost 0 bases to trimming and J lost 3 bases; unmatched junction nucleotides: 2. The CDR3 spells CASSLSLAGDTGELFF. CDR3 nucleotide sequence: TGTGCCAGCAGTTTATCGTTAGCGGGGGACACCGGGGAGCTGTTTTTT.

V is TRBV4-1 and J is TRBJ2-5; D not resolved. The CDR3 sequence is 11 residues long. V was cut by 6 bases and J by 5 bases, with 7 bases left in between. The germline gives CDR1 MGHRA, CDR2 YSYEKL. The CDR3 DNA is TGCGCCAGCAGTCCCGGGGAGACCCAGTACTTC. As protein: CASSPGETQYF.

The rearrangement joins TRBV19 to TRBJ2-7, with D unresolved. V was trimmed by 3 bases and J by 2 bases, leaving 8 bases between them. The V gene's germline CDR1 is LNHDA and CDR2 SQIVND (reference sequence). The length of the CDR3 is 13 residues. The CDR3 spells CASSIQLAYEQYF. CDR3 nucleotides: TGTGCCAGTAGTATCCAGCTGGCCTACGAGCAGTACTTC.

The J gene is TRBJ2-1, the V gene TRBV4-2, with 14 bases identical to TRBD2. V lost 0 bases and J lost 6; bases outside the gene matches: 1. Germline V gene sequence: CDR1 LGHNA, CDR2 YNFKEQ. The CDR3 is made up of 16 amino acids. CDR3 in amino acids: CASSQDGTSGGNEQFF. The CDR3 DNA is TGTGCCAGCAGCCAAGATGGGACTAGCGGGGGCAATGAGCAGTTCTTC.

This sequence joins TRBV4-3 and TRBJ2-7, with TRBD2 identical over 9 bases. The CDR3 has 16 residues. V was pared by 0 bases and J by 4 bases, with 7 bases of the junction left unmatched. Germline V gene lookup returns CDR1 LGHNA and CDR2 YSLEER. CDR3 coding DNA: TGCGCCAGCAGCCAAGATGAGCTAGCGGGGTTGTACGAGCAGTACTTC. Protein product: CASSQDELAGLYEQYF.

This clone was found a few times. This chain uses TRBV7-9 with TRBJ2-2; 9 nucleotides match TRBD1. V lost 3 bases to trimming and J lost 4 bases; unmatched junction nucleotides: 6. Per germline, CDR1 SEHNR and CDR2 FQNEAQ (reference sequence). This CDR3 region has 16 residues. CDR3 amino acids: CASSLAGTGSTGELFF. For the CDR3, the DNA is TGTGCCAGCAGCTTGGCCGGGACAGGGTCCACCGGGGAGCTGTTTTTT.

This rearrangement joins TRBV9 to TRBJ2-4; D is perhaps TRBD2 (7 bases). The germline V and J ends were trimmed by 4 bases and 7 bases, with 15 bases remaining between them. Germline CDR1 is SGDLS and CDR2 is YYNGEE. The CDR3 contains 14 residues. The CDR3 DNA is TGTGCCAGCAGCCCCGGGACGGGGGGCAACATTCAGTACTTC. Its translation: CASSPGTGGNIQYF.

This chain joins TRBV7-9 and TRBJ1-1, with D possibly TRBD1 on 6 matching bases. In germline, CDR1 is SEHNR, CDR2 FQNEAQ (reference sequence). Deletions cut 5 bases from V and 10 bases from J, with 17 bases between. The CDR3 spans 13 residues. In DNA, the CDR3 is TGTGCCAGCAGCCACTCACAGGGATCCGGAGCTTTCTTT. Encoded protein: CASSHSQGSGAFF. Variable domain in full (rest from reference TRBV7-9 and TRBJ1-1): DTGVSQNPRHKITKRGQNVTFRCDPISEHNRLYWYRQTLGQGPEFLTYFQNEAQLEKSRLLSDRFSAERPKGSFSTLEIQRTEQGDSAMYLCASSHSQGSGAFFGQGTRLTVV.

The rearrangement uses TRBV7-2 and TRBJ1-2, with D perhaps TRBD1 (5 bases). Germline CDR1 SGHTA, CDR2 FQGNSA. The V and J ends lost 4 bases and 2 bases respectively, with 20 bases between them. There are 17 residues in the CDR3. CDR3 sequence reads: CASSSGAMVSQNYGYTF. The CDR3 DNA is TGTGCCAGCAGCTCCGGGGCTATGGTTTCTCAGAACTATGGCTACACCTTC.

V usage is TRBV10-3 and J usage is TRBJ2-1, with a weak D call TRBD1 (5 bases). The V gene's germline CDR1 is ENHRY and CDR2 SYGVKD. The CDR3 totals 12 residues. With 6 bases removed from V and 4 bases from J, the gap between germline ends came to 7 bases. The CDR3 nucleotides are TGTGCCATCAGCGACAGTTACAATGAGCAGTTCTTC. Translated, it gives CAISDSYNEQFF.

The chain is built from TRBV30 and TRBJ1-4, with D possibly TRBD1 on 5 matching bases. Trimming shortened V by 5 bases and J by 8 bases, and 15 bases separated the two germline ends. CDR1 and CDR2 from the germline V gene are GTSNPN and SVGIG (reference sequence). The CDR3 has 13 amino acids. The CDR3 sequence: CAWAGVIREKLFF. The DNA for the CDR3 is TGTGCCTGGGCGGGGGTTATACGAGAAAAACTGTTTTTT.

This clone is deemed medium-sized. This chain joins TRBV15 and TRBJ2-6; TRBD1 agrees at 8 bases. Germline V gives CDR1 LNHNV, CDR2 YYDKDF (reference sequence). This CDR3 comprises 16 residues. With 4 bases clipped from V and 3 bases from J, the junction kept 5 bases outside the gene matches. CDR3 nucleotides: TGTGCCACCAGCACTGACAGGGGAAATGGGGCCAACGTCCTGACTTTC. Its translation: CATSTDRGNGANVLTF.

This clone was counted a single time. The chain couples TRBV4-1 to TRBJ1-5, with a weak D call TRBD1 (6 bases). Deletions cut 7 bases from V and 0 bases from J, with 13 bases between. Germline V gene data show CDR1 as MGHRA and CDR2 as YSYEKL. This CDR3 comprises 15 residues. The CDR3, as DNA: TGCGCCAGCAACGGACAGTTCACTAGCAATCAGCCCCAGCATTTT. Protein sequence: CASNGQFTSNQPQHF.

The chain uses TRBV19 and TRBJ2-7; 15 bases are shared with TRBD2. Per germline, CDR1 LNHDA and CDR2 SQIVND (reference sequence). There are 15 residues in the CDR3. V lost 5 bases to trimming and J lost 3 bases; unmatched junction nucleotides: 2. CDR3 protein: CASSLGLAGGYEQYF. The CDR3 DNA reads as TGTGCCAGTAGTTTGGGACTAGCGGGAGGCTACGAGCAGTACTTC.

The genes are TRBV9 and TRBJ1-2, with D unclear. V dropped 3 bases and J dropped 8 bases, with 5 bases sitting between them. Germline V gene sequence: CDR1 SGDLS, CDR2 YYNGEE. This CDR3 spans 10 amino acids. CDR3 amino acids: CASSGRGYTF. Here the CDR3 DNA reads TGTGCCAGCAGCGGAAGGGGCTACACCTTC.

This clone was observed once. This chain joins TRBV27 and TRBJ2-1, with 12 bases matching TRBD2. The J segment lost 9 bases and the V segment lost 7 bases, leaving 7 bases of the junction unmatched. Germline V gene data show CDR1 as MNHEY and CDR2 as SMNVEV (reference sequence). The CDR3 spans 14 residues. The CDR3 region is CASKASGGGIEQFF. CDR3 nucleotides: TGTGCCAGCAAGGCTAGCGGGGGGGGTATTGAGCAGTTCTTC.

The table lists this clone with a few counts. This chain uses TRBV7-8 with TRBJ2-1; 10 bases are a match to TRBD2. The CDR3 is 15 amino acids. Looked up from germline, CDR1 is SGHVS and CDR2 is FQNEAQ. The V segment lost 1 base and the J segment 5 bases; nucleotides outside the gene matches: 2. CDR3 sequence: CASSLVSGGHNEQFF. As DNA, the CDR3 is TGTGCCAGCAGCTTAGTTAGCGGGGGGCACAATGAGCAGTTCTTC.

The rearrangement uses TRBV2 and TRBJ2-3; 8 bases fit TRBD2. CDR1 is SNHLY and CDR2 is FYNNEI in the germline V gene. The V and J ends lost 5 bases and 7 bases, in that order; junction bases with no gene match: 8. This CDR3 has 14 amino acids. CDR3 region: CASSSPGLVYTQYF. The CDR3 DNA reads TGTGCCAGCAGTTCGCCGGGACTAGTGTATACGCAGTATTTT.